This is a list of T cell receptor beta chains from one sample in a study of cytomegalovirus exposure and HLA in healthy donors. The repertoire was sequenced with immunoSEQ multiplex PCR; TCRdb's copy has only in-frame clones and lacks some. The sample gives some 200,000 clones, 82% of which show up once; roughly 0.098% is in the top ten. Source material: PBMCs. Source of these receptors: a boy aged 2 to 10 in good health and CMV-seronegative. The CDR3 runs from the conserved cysteine through the conserved F or W. The D gene is left open where the match is weak. The listing skips clone size in some rows; elsewhere it reads once, few, many or a size class.

TRBJ1-4	TRBD1	-	TRBV25-1	CASSETPGQGAVGEKLFF	TGTGCCAGCAGTGAGACTCCGGGACAGGGGGCGGTTGGTGAAAAACTGTTTTTT
TRBJ2-7	TRBD1	-	TRBV5-6	CASSSRDRDYEQYF	TGTGCCAGCAGCTCCCGGGACAGGGATTACGAGCAGTACTTC
TRBJ1-2	TRBD1	-	TRBV4-3	CASSQEGWTGYGGYIF	TGCGCCAGCAGCCAAGAAGGATGGACAGGGTACGGTGGCTACATCTTC
TRBJ2-1	-	-	TRBV18	CASSPEGAPYNEQFF	TGTGCCAGCTCACCAGAGGGTGCCCCCTACAATGAGCAGTTCTTC
TRBJ1-2	-	once	TRBV20-1	CSGGGGLGYTF	TGCAGTGGGGGGGGCGGATTGGGCTACACCTTC
TRBJ1-6	-	-	TRBV15	CATSGPTDSPLHF	TGTGCCACCAGCGGTCCCACGGATTCACCCCTCCACTTT
TRBJ1-6	TRBD1	once	TRBV2	CASSEQGAGYSPLHF	TGTGCCAGCAGTGAACAGGGGGCAGGATATTCACCCCTCCACTTT
TRBJ1-1	-	-	TRBV5-4	CASSIDYMNTEAFF	TGTGCCAGCAGCATAGACTACATGAACACTGAAGCTTTCTTT
TRBJ1-5	-	-	TRBV7-2	CASSLVVYQPQHF	TGTGCCAGCAGCTTAGTTGTCTATCAGCCCCAGCATTTT
TRBJ2-7	TRBD2	-	TRBV7-9	CASSPSGGAYEQYF	TGTGCCAGCAGCCCTAGCGGGGGGGCCTACGAGCAGTACTTC
TRBJ1-1	TRBD1	-	TRBV6-5	CASSSEKDREAFF	TGTGCCAGCAGTTCAGAGAAGGACAGGGAAGCTTTCTTT
TRBJ1-1	TRBD1	-	TRBV6-6	CASSYEPTGRDTEAFF	TGTGCCAGCAGTTACGAGCCGACAGGGCGGGACACTGAAGCTTTCTTT
TRBJ2-1	TRBD2	-	TRBV7-2	CASSARLAGGYNEQFF	TGTGCCAGCAGCGCTCGACTAGCGGGGGGGTACAATGAGCAGTTCTTC
TRBJ2-1	TRBD2	-	TRBV7-9	CASSSGLAPYNEQFF	TGTGCCAGCAGCTCCGGACTAGCGCCCTACAATGAGCAGTTCTTC
TRBJ2-7	TRBD1	once	TRBV27	CASSSPGQGPYEQYF	TGTGCCAGCAGTTCACCGGGACAGGGTCCTTACGAGCAGTACTTC
TRBJ1-1	-	-	TRBV19	CASSPRQLNTEAFF	TGTGCCAGTAGTCCCAGACAGCTGAACACTGAAGCTTTCTTT
TRBJ1-5	-	-	TRBV7-3	CASSSPMGEHPDRQNQPQHF	TGTGCCAGCAGCTCCCCAATGGGTGAGCATCCCGACAGGCAAAATCAGCCCCAGCATTTT
TRBJ2-1	-	once	TRBV11-2	CASSFGAVLYNEQFF	TGTGCCAGCAGCTTTGGGGCGGTTCTTTACAATGAGCAGTTCTTC
TRBJ2-3	-	-	TRBV7-2	CASSLRRDTDTQYF	TGTGCCAGCAGCTTACGCAGGGACACAGATACGCAGTATTTT
TRBJ2-1	-	-	TRBV19	CATRGSSYNEQFF	TGTGCGACGCGAGGTAGCTCCTACAATGAGCAGTTCTTC
TRBJ2-7	-	once	TRBV5-6	CASSRQQDSYEQYF	TGTGCCAGCAGCCGCCAGCAGGATTCCTACGAGCAGTACTTC
TRBJ2-1	TRBD2	-	TRBV6-5	CASGGTSTNSEQFF	TGTGCCAGCGGGGGGACTAGCACGAACAGTGAGCAGTTCTTC
TRBJ2-3	TRBD1	-	TRBV9	CASSVGPGGSTDTQYF	TGTGCCAGCAGCGTAGGTCCAGGGGGCAGCACAGATACGCAGTATTTT
TRBJ1-2	TRBD1	-	TRBV5-6	CASSLGQGRYGYTF	TGTGCCAGCAGCTTGGGACAGGGAAGGTATGGCTACACCTTC
TRBJ2-3	-	-	TRBV13	CASSFSGEGADTQYF	TGTGCCAGCAGCTTTTCGGGTGAGGGGGCAGATACGCAGTATTTT
TRBJ2-2	-	-	TRBV7-2	CVSSLTYGAGELFF	TGTGTCAGCAGCTTAACTTACGGGGCCGGGGAGCTGTTTTTT
TRBJ1-4	TRBD1	-	TRBV2	CASRPGTANEKLFF	TGTGCCAGCCGCCCCGGGACAGCTAATGAAAAACTGTTTTTT
TRBJ2-3	-	-	TRBV15	CATSYPRGSPVTDTQYF	TGTGCCACCAGCTACCCTCGGGGTAGTCCCGTCACAGATACGCAGTATTTT
TRBJ2-1	TRBD1	-	TRBV7-3	CASSLSPSGYGQGYNEQFF	TGTGCCAGCAGCTTAAGCCCAAGCGGTTACGGACAGGGATACAATGAGCAGTTCTTC
TRBJ1-2	-	few	TRBV7-9	CATQTLANYGYTF	TGTGCCACCCAGACTTTAGCTAACTATGGCTACACCTTC
TRBJ2-5	-	-	TRBV30	CACFRGASGETQYF	TGTGCCTGCTTCCGGGGGGCTAGTGGGGAGACCCAGTACTTC
TRBJ2-2	-	few	TRBV19	CASSISGIGELFF	TGTGCCAGTAGTATTTCAGGGATCGGGGAGCTGTTTTTT
TRBJ2-7	-	-	TRBV4-2	CASSQDARSYEQYF	TGTGCCAGCAGCCAAGATGCCAGATCCTACGAGCAGTACTTC
TRBJ1-3	-	-	TRBV18	CASSSPQGLGNTIYF	TGTGCCAGCTCAAGCCCCCAGGGACTCGGAAACACCATATATTTT
TRBJ2-7	TRBD1	-	TRBV6-1	CASSARTGREQYF	TGTGCCAGCAGTGCCCGGACAGGGCGGGAGCAGTACTTC
TRBJ2-1	TRBD2	-	TRBV6-6	CASSYSRTSGEFF	TGTGCCAGCAGTTACTCCCGGACTAGCGGGGAATTCTTC
TRBJ2-5	-	few	TRBV18	CASSPNVLQGETQYF	TGTGCCAGCTCACCAAACGTCTTGCAGGGGGAGACCCAGTACTTC
TRBJ1-2	-	-	TRBV2	CASSNQGSMWGYTF	TGTGCCAGCAGTAACCAGGGCAGTATGTGGGGCTACACCTTC
TRBJ2-1	TRBD2	-	TRBV11-3	CASSRGGAVGEQFF	TGTGCCAGCAGCCGCGGGGGGGCGGTTGGGGAGCAGTTCTTC
TRBJ2-5	TRBD1	-	TRBV7-2	CASSGRGTQETQYF	TGTGCCAGCAGCGGCAGGGGGACCCAAGAGACCCAGTACTTC
TRBJ2-5	-	-	TRBV5-1	CASRVAQETQYF	TGCGCCAGCCGGGTGGCTCAAGAGACCCAGTACTTC
TRBJ2-7	-	-	TRBV7-2	CASSFRVGLEQYF	TGTGCCAGCAGCTTCCGGGTAGGCCTCGAGCAGTACTTC
TRBJ2-7	-	-	TRBV4-1	CASSQDLVGRVNEQYF	TGCGCCAGCAGCCAAGATCTGGTAGGCAGGGTAAACGAGCAGTACTTC
TRBJ2-7	TRBD2	-	TRBV2	CASSPRGGNEQYF	TGTGCCAGCTCGCCTCGGGGAGGGAACGAGCAGTACTTC
TRBJ2-7	-	once	TRBV25-1	CASNRQGPGYEQYF	TGTGCCAGCAATCGCCAGGGGCCAGGCTACGAGCAGTACTTC